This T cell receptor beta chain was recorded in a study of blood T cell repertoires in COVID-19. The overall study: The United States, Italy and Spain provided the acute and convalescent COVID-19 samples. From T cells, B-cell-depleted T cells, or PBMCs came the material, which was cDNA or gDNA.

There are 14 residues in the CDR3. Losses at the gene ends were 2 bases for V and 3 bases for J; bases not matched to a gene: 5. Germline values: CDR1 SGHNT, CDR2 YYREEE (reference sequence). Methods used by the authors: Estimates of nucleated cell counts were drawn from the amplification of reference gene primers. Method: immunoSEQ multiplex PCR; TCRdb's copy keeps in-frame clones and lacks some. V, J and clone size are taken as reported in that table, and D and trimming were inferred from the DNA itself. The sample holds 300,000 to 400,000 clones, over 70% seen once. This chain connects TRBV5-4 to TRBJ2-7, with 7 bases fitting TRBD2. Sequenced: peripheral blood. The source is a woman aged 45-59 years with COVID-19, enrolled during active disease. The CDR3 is CASSFGGGGYEQYF. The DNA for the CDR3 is TGTGCCAGCAGCTTTGGCGGGGGAGGCTACGAGCAGTACTTC.